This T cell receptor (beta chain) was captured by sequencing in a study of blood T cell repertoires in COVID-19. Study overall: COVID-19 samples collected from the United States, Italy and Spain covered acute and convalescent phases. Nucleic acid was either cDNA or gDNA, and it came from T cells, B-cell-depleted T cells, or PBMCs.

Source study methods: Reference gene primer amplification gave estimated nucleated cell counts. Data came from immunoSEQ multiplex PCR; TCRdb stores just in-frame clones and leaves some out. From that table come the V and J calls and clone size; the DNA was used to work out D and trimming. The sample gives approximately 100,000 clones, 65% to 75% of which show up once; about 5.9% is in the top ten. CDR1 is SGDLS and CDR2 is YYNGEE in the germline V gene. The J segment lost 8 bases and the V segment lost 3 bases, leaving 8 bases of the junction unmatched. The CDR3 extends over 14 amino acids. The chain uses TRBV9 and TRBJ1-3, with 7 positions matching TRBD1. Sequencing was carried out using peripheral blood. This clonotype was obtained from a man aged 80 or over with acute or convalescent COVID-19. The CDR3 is CASSATGKGDTIYF. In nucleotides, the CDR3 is TGTGCCAGCAGCGCGACAGGGAAGGGTGACACCATATATTTT.